Listed here are 30 T cell receptor beta chains from one sample, sequenced in a study of CD8 T cells in ankylosing spondylitis. Study-wide findings and caveats: The study identified a TCR beta motif of 7 or 8 highly homologous variants that appeared characteristic of ankylosing spondylitis blood.

What these receptors recognize is not known. TCRdb ran MiXCR on the 5' RACE reads and lists one entry per CDR3 protein. The sample lists some 800,000 distinct CDR3 sequences, 12% occurring once. Sequenced sample: blood, either unsorted or a sorted T cell fraction (not recorded which). The receptor set was obtained from a male donor with ankylosing spondylitis.

This clonotype has just a few counts. This chain uses TRBV28 with TRBJ2-7; 7 bases match TRBD2. The J segment lost 6 bases and the V segment lost 3 bases, leaving 8 bases of the junction unmatched. The CDR3 has 14 residues. Per the germline V gene, CDR1 is MDHEN and CDR2 is SYDVKM. The CDR3 protein is CASSLGTIPPEQYF. The CDR3 coding sequence is TGTGCCAGCAGTTTGGGGACTATCCCCCCCGAGCAGTACTTC.

This clonotype turned up a few times. V is TRBV5-5 and J is TRBJ2-7, with a tentative D call TRBD1 (6 bases). The germline V and J ends were trimmed by 0 bases and 5 bases, with 12 bases remaining between them. The CDR3 has 14 residues. Germline CDR1 SGHKS, CDR2 YYEKEE (reference sequence). CDR3 residues: CASSLARRGDEQYF. CDR3 DNA sequence: TGTGCCAGCAGCTTGGCCCGCAGGGGCGACGAGCAGTACTTC.

There are many counts of this clonotype. The rearrangement joins TRBV4-3 to TRBJ2-3; D might be TRBD1 (7 bases). Deletions cut 3 bases from V and 5 bases from J, with 18 bases between. Germline loops: CDR1 LGHNA, CDR2 YSLEER. The CDR3 spans 16 residues. This CDR3 is CASSQAGQPRGDTQYF. CDR3 nucleotides: TGCGCCAGCAGCCAGGCGGGACAGCCTCGGGGAGATACGCAGTATTTT.

This clonotype has at least ten counts. This chain links TRBV4-3 with TRBJ1-2; the D is unclear. The CDR3 runs to 15 residues. Germline lookup yields CDR1 LGHNA and CDR2 YSLEER. V was pared by 1 base and J by 2 bases, with 11 bases between. CDR3: CASSQGMGINYGYTF. The DNA for the CDR3 is TGCGCCAGCAGCCAAGGCATGGGGATAAACTATGGCTACACCTTC.

The chain employs TRBV5-1 and TRBJ1-6; 8 bases fit TRBD1. This CDR3 spans 18 amino acids. Germline CDR1 reads SGHRS; CDR2 reads YFSETQ. The trim removed 4 bases at V and 7 bases at J, leaving 16 bases unmatched. CDR3 DNA sequence: TGCGCCAGCAGCCTGTACACCCTCCGGGACAGGAAAAATTCACCCCTCCACTTT. It yields the protein CASSLYTLRDRKNSPLHF.

This clonotype has ten or more counts. The chain has TRBV11-2 and TRBJ2-1, with 8 bases aligning to TRBD1. Germline V gene data show CDR1 as SGHAT and CDR2 as FQNNGV. This CDR3 region has 15 residues. V lost 3 bases to trimming and J lost 2 bases; unmatched junction nucleotides: 3. The CDR3 DNA sequence: TGTGCCAGCAGCTTCGGGACAGGAGCCTACAATGAGCAGTTCTTC. This translates into CASSFGTGAYNEQFF. The whole variable domain, filled in from reference TRBV11-2 and TRBJ2-1, reads EAGVAQSPRYKIIEKRQSVAFWCNPISGHATLYWYQQILGQGPKLLIQFQNNGVVDDSQLPKDRFSAERLKGVDSTLKIQPAKLEDSAVYLCASSFGTGAYNEQFFGPGTRLTVL.

The chain carries TRBV18 and TRBJ2-7; D is ambiguous. The J call may be mistaken, given a closer DNA end match to TRBJ2-1. Germline V lookup: CDR1 KGHSH, CDR2 LQKENI. There are 13 residues in the CDR3. CDR3 nucleotide sequence: TGTGCCAGCTCCCGGGCACCCTCCTACGAGCAGTTCTTC. It specifies CASSRAPSYEQFF.

As concerns this clonotype: A much larger clone differs by one base, so this may be a read error. The final CDR3 position lacks the conserved phenylalanine or tryptophan, pointing to a likely read error. The J gene is TRBJ2-5, the V gene TRBV29-1; D not certain. The length of the CDR3 is 13 residues. Trimming left V 3 bases short and J 7 bases short, with 15 bases between. Germline lookup yields CDR1 SQVTM and CDR2 ANQGSEA. CDR3 sequence reads: CSVEGLGGVTQYY. As DNA, the CDR3 is TGCAGCGTTGAGGGCCTAGGCGGAGTGACCCAGTACTAC.

Only a few counts were recorded for this clonotype. The chain uses TRBV18 and TRBJ1-1; D remains unclear. With 2 bases removed from V and 11 bases from J, the gap between germline ends came to 15 bases. The CDR3 length is 13 residues. CDR1 KGHSH and CDR2 LQKENI come from the germline V gene. This chain's CDR3 is CASSPSVQNWAFF. The DNA of the CDR3 is TGTGCCAGCTCACCAAGTGTTCAGAATTGGGCTTTCTTT. The full variable domain, rest sourced from reference TRBV18 and TRBJ1-1, is NAGVMQNPRHLVRRRGQEARLRCSPMKGHSHVYWYRQLPEEGLKFMVYLQKENIIDESGMPKERFSAEFPKEGPSILRIQQVVRGDSAAYFCASSPSVQNWAFFGQGTRLTVV.

The rearrangement joins TRBV6-2 or TRBV6-3 to TRBJ1-5; D is undetermined. V lost 4 bases and J lost 0, with 13 bases in between. The germline V gene encodes CDR1 MNHEY and CDR2 SVGEGT. The CDR3 loop spans 16 amino acids. The CDR3 bases are TGTGCCAGCAGTTCCTCTATCCCCTATAGCAATCAGCCCCAGCATTTT. It yields the protein CASSSSIPYSNQPQHF.

This clonotype was counted between two and nine times. The rearrangement links TRBV9 to TRBJ2-2, with D unresolved. V lost 0 bases and J 0 bases, leaving 6 bases between the germline ends. In germline, CDR1 is SGDLS, CDR2 YYNGEE. The CDR3 extends over 15 amino acids. DNA of the CDR3: TGTGCCAGCAGCGTAGCCCTCCCGAACACCGGGGAGCTGTTTTTT. Amino acids: CASSVALPNTGELFF.

The chain employs TRBV20-1 and TRBJ2-5; 8 nucleotides match TRBD1. The CDR3 is 13 residues long. The V gene's germline CDR1 is DFQATT and CDR2 SNEGSKA (reference sequence). With 4 bases clipped from V and 4 bases from J, the junction kept 5 bases outside the gene matches. The CDR3 DNA follows: TGCAGTGCTATGTGGACAGGGCGAGAGACCCAGTACTTC. Translating it yields CSAMWTGRETQYF.

The chain combines TRBV18 with TRBJ1-6, with TRBD1 identical over 7 bases. CDR3 length: 15 residues. Germline values: CDR1 KGHSH, CDR2 LQKENI. The ends lost 3 bases at V and 18 bases at J; junction bases unmatched: 17. CDR3 sequence (DNA): TGTGCCAGCTCACCCGCAAGCCACACAGGGGCCCCGCACCACTTT. As protein: CASSPASHTGAPHHF.

J is TRBJ2-7 and V is TRBV4-2; a possible D gene is TRBD1 (6 bases). The germline CDR1 and CDR2 sequences are LGHNA and YNFKEQ. V lost 0 bases, J lost 2 bases, and 17 bases lay in between. CDR3 length: 17 residues. CDR3: CASSQEGVLEGAYEQYF. CDR3 in DNA: TGTGCCAGCAGCCAAGAAGGCGTTTTAGAGGGGGCCTACGAGCAGTACTTC.

V is TRBV24-1 and J is TRBJ2-1, with D unresolved. This CDR3 contains 13 residues. Looked up from germline, CDR1 is KGHDR and CDR2 is SFDVKD. Trimming removed 3 bases at V and 5 bases at J, with 7 bases between. The CDR3 region has the DNA TGTGCCACCAGTGATGCCACAGACAATGAGCAGTTCTTC. Its protein is CATSDATDNEQFF.

There are many counts of this clonotype. The J gene is TRBJ1-5, the V gene TRBV20-1, with TRBD1 as a possible D gene (6 bases). Between the trimmed V and J ends, which lost 0 bases and 0 bases, there was a span of 15 bases. There are 17 residues in the CDR3. Per germline, CDR1 DFQATT and CDR2 SNEGSKA (reference sequence). The CDR3 DNA follows: TGCAGTGCTAGAGATCTCTGGGGGCGGCATAGCAATCAGCCCCAGCATTTT. Translation gives CSARDLWGRHSNQPQHF.

DNA of the CDR3: TGTGCCAGCAGCTTGGGGGAACAGACTGAAGCTTTCTTT. Residues: CASSLGEQTEAFF. The V and J genes are TRBV5-6 and TRBJ1-1, with no clear D. The germline gives CDR1 SGHDT, CDR2 YYEEEE. Trimming took 0 bases from V and 5 from J, leaving 8 bases between them. The CDR3 extends over 13 amino acids.

The rearrangement links TRBV2 to TRBJ2-3; 8 bases match TRBD2. J was trimmed by 4 bases and V by 6 bases; bases with no gene match: 6. There are 14 residues in the CDR3. Germline lookup yields CDR1 SNHLY and CDR2 FYNNEI. The DNA for the CDR3 is TGTGCCAGCAGGGGGTCGACTAGCGCAGATACGCAGTATTTT. It is translated as CASRGSTSADTQYF.

This clonotype was observed many times. V usage is TRBV20-1 and J usage is TRBJ1-1; TRBD1 is a possible D gene (6 bases). CDR1 and CDR2 from the germline V gene are DFQATT and SNEGSKA (reference sequence). V gave up 6 bases and J gave up 5 bases, with 19 bases separating them. CDR3 size: 14 residues. CDR3: CSAPRDTVRTEAFF. CDR3 coding DNA: TGCAGTGCCCCCAGGGACACTGTAAGGACTGAAGCTTTCTTT.

The chain carries TRBV28 and TRBJ1-1; 8 bases fit TRBD1. The CDR3 has 12 residues. Germline CDR1 reads MDHEN; CDR2 reads SYDVKM. Losses at the gene ends were 3 bases for V and 10 bases for J; bases not matched to a gene: 4. The CDR3 DNA reads TGTGCCAGCAGTTTCTCAGACAGGGGAGCTTTCTTT. Amino acids: CASSFSDRGAFF.

A word on this clonotype: Since a much larger clone is just one base distant, this may be a read error. The chain carries TRBV28 and TRBJ2-7; D is tentatively TRBD1 or TRBD2 (7 bases each). This CDR3 region has 16 residues. V was clipped by 3 bases and J by 5 bases, with 20 bases between them. CDR1 MDHEN and CDR2 SYDVKM come from the germline V gene. CDR3 residues: CASSFRPRQGGHEQYF. The CDR3 DNA follows: TGTGCCAGCAGTTTCCGACCGAGACAGGGAGGGCACGAGCAGTACTTC.

The chain has TRBV29-1 and TRBJ2-3; 8 bases match TRBD1. J lost 4 bases, V lost 7 bases, and 13 bases had no gene match. Germline V gene lookup returns CDR1 SQVTM and CDR2 ANQGSEA. The CDR3 has 15 amino acids. The CDR3 sequence: CSGKIGQGTSDTQYF. The CDR3 nucleotides read TGCAGCGGGAAGATCGGACAGGGAACCTCAGATACGCAGTATTTT.

This clonotype has at least ten counts. The CDR3 nucleotides read TGCAGCGTTATATTGTGGGGGAACGTGGGAGGCTACACCTTC. Protein: CSVILWGNVGGYTF. The V call is TRBV29-1, the J call TRBJ1-2; D may be TRBD1 (5 bases). V lost 5 bases and J 8 bases, leaving 21 bases between the germline ends. CDR1 is SQVTM and CDR2 is ANQGSEA in the germline V gene. The CDR3 spans 14 residues. The full variable domain, its missing parts supplied by reference TRBV29-1 and TRBJ1-2, is SAVISQKPSRDICQRGTSLTIQCQVDSQVTMMFWYRQQPGQSLTLIATANQGSEATYESGFVIDKFPISRPNLTFSTLTVSNMSPEDSSIYLCSVILWGNVGGYTFGSGTRLTVV.

This clonotype occurred a few times. The chain couples TRBV20-1 to TRBJ2-4, with 7 nucleotides matching TRBD2. The CDR3 is made up of 16 amino acids. The V segment lost 3 bases and the J segment 8 bases; nucleotides outside the gene matches: 16. Germline CDR1 is DFQATT and CDR2 is SNEGSKA (reference sequence). The CDR3 DNA sequence: TGCAGTGCTAGTGCGGGACTACCCAATATTGGGGACATTCAGTACTTC. It yields the protein CSASAGLPNIGDIQYF.

This clonotype was found a few times. The DNA of the CDR3 is TGCGCCAGCAGCCGGGGGGGTAGCGTCTACGAGCAGTACTTC. Translation: CASSRGGSVYEQYF. The V and J genes are TRBV5-1 and TRBJ2-7; 8 bases line up with TRBD2. This CDR3 comprises 14 residues. V trimming: 4 bases; J trimming: 3 bases; junction bases outside the gene matches: 6. CDR1 is SGHRS and CDR2 is YFSETQ in the germline V gene.

The rearrangement uses TRBV9 and TRBJ2-1; 8 nucleotides agree with TRBD1. The germline V gene has CDR1 SGDLS and CDR2 YYNGEE. V lost 4 bases to trimming and J lost 4 bases; unmatched junction nucleotides: 7. CDR3 length equals 15 residues. CDR3 DNA sequence: TGTGCCAGCAGCCCTCAGGACAGGGAGTACAATGAGCAGTTCTTC. Translated, it gives CASSPQDREYNEQFF.

This clonotype was seen ten or more times. V gene TRBV12-3 or TRBV12-4 combines with J gene TRBJ1-1; D gene uncertain. There are 13 residues in the CDR3. The V gene lost 1 base and the J gene lost 3 bases, with 6 bases spanning the gap. CDR3 nucleotide sequence: TGTGCCAGCAGTTTAGGAAGCCACACTGAAGCTTTCTTT. It translates to CASSLGSHTEAFF.

This clonotype was observed a few times. The chain couples TRBV5-5 to TRBJ2-6; D is possibly TRBD1 (6 bases). The length of the CDR3 is 15 residues. V lost 3 bases, J lost 1 base, and 8 bases lay in between. Germline CDR1 SGHKS, CDR2 YYEKEE (reference sequence). The CDR3 DNA follows: TGTGCCAGCAGCTGGGGGCATTCTGGGGCCAACGTCCTGACTTTC. Translation: CASSWGHSGANVLTF.

This clonotype was detected only a few times. CDR3 nucleotides: TGCGCCAGCAGCCTACGACAGACTGCAACTAATGAAAAACTGTTTTTT. Its translation: CASSLRQTATNEKLFF. The chain recombines TRBV5-1 with TRBJ1-4; TRBD1 might be the D (5 bases). From germline, CDR1 is SGHRS and CDR2 YFSETQ. The CDR3 is made up of 16 amino acids. Trimming took off 4 bases at V and 0 bases at J, with 13 bases between the two ends.

This chain links TRBV11-3 with TRBJ1-1; maybe TRBD1 (5 bases). Germline assignment: CDR1 SGHNT and CDR2 YENEEA. Trimming pared 4 bases from V and 5 bases from J, leaving 11 bases between. The CDR3 length is 13 residues. This CDR3 reads CASSWQGETEAFF. Here the CDR3 DNA reads TGTGCCAGCAGCTGGCAGGGTGAGACTGAAGCTTTCTTT. Full variable domain (outside the CDR3, taken from reference TRBV11-3 and TRBJ1-1): EAGVVQSPRYKIIEKKQPVAFWCNPISGHNTLYWYLQNLGQGPELLIRYENEEAVDDSQLPKDRFSAERLKGVDSTLKIQPAELGDSAVYLCASSWQGETEAFFGQGTRLTVV.